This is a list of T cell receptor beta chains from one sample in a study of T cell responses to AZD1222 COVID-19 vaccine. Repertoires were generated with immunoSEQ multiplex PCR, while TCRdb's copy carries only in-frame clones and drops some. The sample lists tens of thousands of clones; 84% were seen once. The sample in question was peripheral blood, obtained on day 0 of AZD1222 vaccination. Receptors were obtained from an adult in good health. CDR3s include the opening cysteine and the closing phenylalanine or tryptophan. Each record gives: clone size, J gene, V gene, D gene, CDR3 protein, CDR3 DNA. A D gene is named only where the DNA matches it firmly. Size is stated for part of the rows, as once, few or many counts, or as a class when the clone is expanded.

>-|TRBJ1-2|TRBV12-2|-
CASRPRARGQGYTF
TGTGCAAGTCGCCCTAGAGCCAGGGGGCAAGGCTACACCTTC
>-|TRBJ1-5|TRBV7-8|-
CASSPRRQRNQPQHF
TGTGCCAGCAGCCCCCGACGTCAACGGAATCAGCCCCAGCATTTT
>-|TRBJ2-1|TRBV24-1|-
CATSGAGRTSTNEQFF
TGTGCCACCAGTGGAGCGGGCCGAACCTCGACCAATGAGCAGTTCTTC
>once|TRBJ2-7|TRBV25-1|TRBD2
CASSTTAGVKVYEQYF
TGTGCCAGCAGTACCACAGCGGGAGTGAAGGTCTACGAGCAGTACTTC
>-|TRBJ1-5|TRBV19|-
CASSRFWGQSPQHF
TGTGCCAGTAGTCGGTTTTGGGGGCAGTCCCCCCAGCATTTT
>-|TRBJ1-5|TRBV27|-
CATKGTLGSNQPQHF
TGTGCCACCAAAGGGACACTCGGTAGCAATCAGCCCCAGCATTTT
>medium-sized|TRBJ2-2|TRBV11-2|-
CASSFPNGERRTGELFF
TGTGCCAGCAGTTTCCCGAACGGGGAGCGGCGGACCGGGGAGCTGTTTTTT
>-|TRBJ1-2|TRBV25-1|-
CASSLFQANGGYTF
TGTGCCAGCAGTCTTTTCCAAGCCAACGGTGGCTACACCTTC
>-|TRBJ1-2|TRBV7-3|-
CASSLNPGQFDGYTF
TGTGCCAGCAGCTTGAATCCTGGACAGTTCGATGGCTACACCTTC
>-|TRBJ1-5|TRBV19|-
CASGRNSNQPQHF
TGTGCCAGTGGACGGAATAGCAATCAGCCCCAGCATTTT
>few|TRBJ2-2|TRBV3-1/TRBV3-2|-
CASSGTANTGELFF
TGTGCCAGCTCCGGGACGGCGAACACCGGGGAGCTGTTTTTT
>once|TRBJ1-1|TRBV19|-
CASSSTRRGTEAFF
TGTGCCAGTAGTTCCACAAGGCGGGGGACTGAAGCTTTCTTT
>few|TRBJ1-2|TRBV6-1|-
CASSESYDYGYTF
TGTGCCAGCAGTGAAAGCTATGACTATGGCTACACCTTC
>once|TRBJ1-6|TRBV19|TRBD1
CASRTGYDSPLHF
TGTGCCAGTAGGACAGGGTACGATTCACCCCTCCACTTT
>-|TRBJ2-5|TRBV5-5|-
CASSLVGGEETQYF
TGTGCCAGCAGCCTGGTGGGAGGTGAAGAGACCCAGTACTTC
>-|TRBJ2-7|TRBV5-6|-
CASSPTGAAGEHYEQYF
TGTGCCAGCAGCCCGACAGGGGCGGCGGGAGAACACTACGAGCAGTACTTC
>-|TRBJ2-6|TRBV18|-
CASTGQSTPLSSGANVLTF
TGTGCCAGCACTGGACAGTCGACCCCCCTAAGCTCTGGGGCCAACGTCCTGACTTTC
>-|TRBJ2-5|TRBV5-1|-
CASSAGAGQETQYF
TGCGCCAGCAGCGCAGGGGCGGGCCAAGAGACCCAGTACTTC
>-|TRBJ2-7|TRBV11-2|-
CASSLGRSYEQYF
TGTGCCAGCAGCTTGGGCCGATCCTACGAGCAGTACTTC
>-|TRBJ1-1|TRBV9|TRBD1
CASSVVGTGGEAFF
TGTGCCAGCAGCGTAGTCGGGACAGGGGGCGAAGCTTTCTTT
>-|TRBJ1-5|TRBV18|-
CASSPPAYSNQPQHF
TGTGCCAGCTCACCGCCAGCATATAGCAATCAGCCCCAGCATTTT
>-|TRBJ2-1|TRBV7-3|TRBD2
CASSRTGTSDEQFF
TGTGCCAGCAGCCGAACCGGGACTAGCGATGAGCAGTTCTTC
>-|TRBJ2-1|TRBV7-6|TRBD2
CASSLQASGRMSEQFF
TGTGCCAGCAGCTTACAGGCTAGCGGGAGAATGAGTGAGCAGTTCTTC
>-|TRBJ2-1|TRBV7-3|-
CASSLGVYGLEQFF
TGTGCCAGCAGCTTAGGTGTTTACGGGCTTGAGCAGTTCTTC
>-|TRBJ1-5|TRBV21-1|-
CASSKRDNSNQPQHF
TGTGCCAGCAGCAAACGGGACAATAGCAATCAGCCCCAGCATTTT
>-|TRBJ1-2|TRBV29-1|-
CSVYVRGTNYGYTF
TGCAGCGTGTACGTCCGGGGCACTAACTATGGCTACACCTTC
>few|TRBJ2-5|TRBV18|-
CASSPPWDQETQYF
TGTGCCAGCTCACCACCATGGGACCAAGAGACCCAGTACTTC
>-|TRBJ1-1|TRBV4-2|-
CASSQGPGQNTEAFF
TGTGCCAGCAGCCAAGGCCCGGGACAGAACACTGAAGCTTTCTTT
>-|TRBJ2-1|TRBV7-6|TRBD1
CASSSRDRPNNEQFF
TGTGCCAGCAGCTCCCGGGACAGGCCAAACAATGAGCAGTTCTTC
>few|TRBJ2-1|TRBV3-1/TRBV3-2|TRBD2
CASSAGLAGYNEQFF
TGTGCCAGCAGCGCTGGACTAGCGGGATACAATGAGCAGTTCTTC
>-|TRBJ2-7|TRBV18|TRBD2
CASSPKGTSGSYEQYF
TGTGCCAGCTCACCCAAGGGGACTAGCGGATCCTACGAGCAGTACTTC
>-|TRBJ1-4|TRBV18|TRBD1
CASAYDREKKLFF
TGTGCCAGCGCATACGACAGGGAGAAAAAACTGTTTTTT
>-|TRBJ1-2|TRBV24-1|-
CATSDLRASGYGYTF
TGTGCCACCAGTGATTTACGGGCGTCGGGCTATGGCTACACCTTC
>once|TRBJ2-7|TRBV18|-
CASSTDNGGSYEQYF
TGTGCCAGCTCAACCGACAACGGGGGATCCTACGAGCAGTACTTC
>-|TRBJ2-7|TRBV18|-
CASSPRDSSSYEQYF
TGTGCCAGCTCACCGCGGGACTCTAGCTCCTACGAGCAGTACTTC
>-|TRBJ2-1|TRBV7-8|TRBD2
CASSLPLFSGRAGNEQFF
TGTGCCAGCAGCTTACCCCTCTTTAGCGGGAGGGCCGGCAATGAGCAGTTCTTC
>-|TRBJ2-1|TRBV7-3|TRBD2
CASSLTSGLDIEQFF
TGTGCCAGCAGCTTAACTTCGGGACTAGATATTGAGCAGTTCTTC
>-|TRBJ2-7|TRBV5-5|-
CASSFGAPYEQYF
TGTGCCAGCAGCTTCGGGGCCCCCTACGAGCAGTACTTC
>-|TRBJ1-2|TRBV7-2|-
CASSLTGTGGGDYGYTF
TGTGCCAGCAGCTTAACCGGTACTGGGGGGGGAGACTATGGCTACACCTTC
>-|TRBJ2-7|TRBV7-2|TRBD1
CASSLPGQGAKEQYF
TGTGCCAGCAGCTTACCGGGGCAGGGGGCTAAAGAGCAGTACTTC
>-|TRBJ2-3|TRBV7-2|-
CASSQGQRAIQETQYF
TGTGCCAGCAGCCAGGGACAACGAGCCATTCAGGAGACGCAGTATTTT
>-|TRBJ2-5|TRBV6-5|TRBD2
CASSPGGETETQYF
TGTGCCAGCAGTCCCGGGGGGGAAACGGAGACCCAGTACTTC
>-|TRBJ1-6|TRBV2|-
CASSEDRPSSYNSPLHF
TGTGCCAGCAGTGAGGACCGCCCGAGCTCCTATAATTCACCCCTCCACTTT
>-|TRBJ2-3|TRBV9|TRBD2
CASSRLAGADTQYF
TGTGCCAGCAGCAGACTAGCCGGCGCAGATACGCAGTATTTT
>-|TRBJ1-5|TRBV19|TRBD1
CASDDRGQNQPQHF
TGTGCCAGTGATGACAGGGGCCAAAATCAGCCCCAGCATTTT
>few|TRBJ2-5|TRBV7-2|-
CASIRRGTQYF
TGTGCCAGCATCCGTAGGGGGACCCAGTACTTC
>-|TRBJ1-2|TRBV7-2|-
CASSLMQGHYGYTF
TGTGCCAGCAGCTTAATGCAGGGTCACTATGGCTACACCTTC
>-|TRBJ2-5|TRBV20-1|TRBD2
CSASPPGTSGRAKTQYF
TGCAGTGCCAGTCCCCCCGGGACTAGCGGGAGGGCCAAGACCCAGTACTTC
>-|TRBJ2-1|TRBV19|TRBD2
CASSAPRLAGGPTYNEQFF
TGTGCCAGTAGTGCCCCCAGGCTAGCGGGAGGGCCTACCTACAATGAGCAGTTCTTC
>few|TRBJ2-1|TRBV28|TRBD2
CASTTSGTPSSYNEQFF
TGTGCCAGCACCACTAGCGGGACCCCAAGCTCCTACAATGAGCAGTTCTTC
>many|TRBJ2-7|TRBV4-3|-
CASSQDSTYEQYF
TGCGCCAGCAGCCAAGATTCGACCTACGAGCAGTACTTC
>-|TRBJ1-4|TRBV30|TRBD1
CAWSIGQGPNEKLFF
TGTGCCTGGAGTATAGGACAGGGGCCGAATGAAAAACTGTTTTTT
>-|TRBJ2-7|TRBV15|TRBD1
CATSRDWDRSYEQYF
TGTGCCACCAGCAGAGACTGGGACAGATCCTACGAGCAGTACTTC
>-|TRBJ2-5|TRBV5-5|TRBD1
CASSQTGDRQETQYF
TGTGCCAGCAGCCAGACAGGGGACCGCCAAGAGACCCAGTACTTC
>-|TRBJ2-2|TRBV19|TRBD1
CASSIPGTARTGELFF
TGTGCCAGTAGTATTCCCGGGACAGCACGCACCGGGGAGCTGTTTTTT
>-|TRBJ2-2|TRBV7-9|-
CASSLTTGITGELFF
TGTGCCAGCAGCCTTACGACAGGTATCACCGGGGAGCTGTTTTTT
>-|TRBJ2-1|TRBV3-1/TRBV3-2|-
CASSQDASFNEQFF
TGTGCCAGCAGCCAAGATGCGTCATTCAATGAGCAGTTCTTC
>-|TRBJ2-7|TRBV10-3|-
CAISRGGNEQYF
TGTGCCATCAGCAGGGGAGGAAACGAGCAGTACTTC
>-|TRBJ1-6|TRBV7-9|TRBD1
CASSPRGGGVRSPLHF
TGTGCCAGCAGCCCCCGAGGAGGGGGCGTACGTTCACCCCTCCACTTT